The 25 T cell receptor beta chains below all came from one sample that was sequenced in a study of cytomegalovirus exposure and HLA in healthy donors. In the PCR, 60 Vbeta and 13 Jbeta primers were used. Using immunoSEQ multiplex PCR, the repertoire was profiled, and TCRdb retains in-frame clones only, with some absent. The sample includes about 130,000 clones, approximately 80% of them seen just once. Sequencing input: PBMCs. The source is a male donor in good health and CMV-seropositive.

V gene TRBV7-2 combines with J gene TRBJ2-7; D possibly corresponds to TRBD2 (5 bases). Germline CDR1 SGHTA, CDR2 FQGNSA. Trimming took off 1 base at V and 3 bases at J, with 10 bases between the two ends. The CDR3 loop spans 14 amino acids. CDR3 DNA: TGTGCCAGCAGCTTAGAGGACTTACACTACGAGCAGTACTTC. This codes for CASSLEDLHYEQYF.

This clone was counted only a few times. The chain carries TRBV7-2 and TRBJ2-1; D unresolved. This CDR3 comprises 13 residues. Trimming stripped 5 bases from V and 6 bases from J, with 11 bases between. Germline CDR1 and CDR2: SGHTA and FQGNSA. The DNA for the CDR3 is TGTGCCAGCAGCCCCTCGGCGGTCAATGAGCAGTTCTTC. Its translation is CASSPSAVNEQFF.

This clone has just a few counts. The chain has TRBV2 and TRBJ2-7; D unclear. The V gene lost 8 bases and the J gene lost 1 base, with 12 bases spanning the gap. The CDR3 extends over 13 amino acids. In germline, CDR1 is SNHLY, CDR2 FYNNEI. This CDR3 reads CASEIVGSYEQYF. Written as DNA, the CDR3 is TGTGCCAGCGAAATAGTCGGGTCCTACGAGCAGTACTTC.

As concerns this clone: An end of the junction differs from the germline gene, which may be a read error. CDR3 sequence (DNA): TGTGCCAGTAAGGACACCGCTAACTATGACTACACCTTC. This sequence encodes CASKDTANYDYTF. J is TRBJ1-2 and V is TRBV19; the D gene is possibly TRBD1 (5 bases). There are 13 residues in the CDR3. In germline, CDR1 is LNHDA, CDR2 SQIVND (reference sequence).

This clone was recorded a few times. The chain has TRBV28 and TRBJ2-3; a weak D match, TRBD1 (5 bases). Germline loops: CDR1 MDHEN, CDR2 SYDVKM. This CDR3 is built from 14 residues. V was pared by 7 bases and J by 5 bases, with 16 bases between. In DNA, the CDR3 is TGTGCCAGCATAGGGGTAGGGCTGGTAGATACGCAGTATTTT. Its protein is CASIGVGLVDTQYF.

The V call is TRBV6-1, the J call TRBJ1-2; perhaps TRBD1 as D (6 bases). Trimming pared 4 bases from V and 4 bases from J, leaving 10 bases between. CDR3 length: 13 residues. Per germline, CDR1 MNHNS and CDR2 SASEGT. CDR3 loop: CASSVGQSYGYTF. In nucleotides, the CDR3 is TGTGCCAGCAGTGTTGGACAGAGCTATGGCTACACCTTC.

The chain uses TRBV7-6 and TRBJ2-5; 10 bases map to TRBD1. The V gene end was trimmed by 3 bases and the J gene end by 4 bases; junction bases not matched to a gene: 5. The CDR3 has 15 amino acids. CDR1 and CDR2 from the germline V gene are SGHVS and FNYEAQ. CDR3 DNA: TGTGCCAGCAGCTTGCCGACAGGGGGCACAGAGACCCAGTACTTC. It translates to CASSLPTGGTETQYF. Complete variable domain (other parts from reference TRBV7-6 and TRBJ2-5): GAGVSQSPRYKVTKRGQDVALRCDPISGHVSLYWYRQALGQGPEFLTYFNYEAQQDKSGLPNDRFSAERPEGSISTLTIQRTEQRDSAMYRCASSLPTGGTETQYFGPGTRLLVL.

The chain joins TRBV6-5 to TRBJ2-5; possible D gene TRBD1, 5 bases. V lost 4 bases to trimming and J lost 0 bases, with 12 bases between them. Germline loops: CDR1 MNHEY, CDR2 SVGAGI. The CDR3 is 15 residues long. The CDR3: CASSSIGVDQETQYF. The CDR3 DNA follows: TGTGCCAGCAGTTCCATAGGGGTGGACCAAGAGACCCAGTACTTC.

The rearrangement links TRBV19 to TRBJ2-1; the D gene is possibly TRBD2 (6 bases). Germline V gene sequence: CDR1 LNHDA, CDR2 SQIVND (reference sequence). The CDR3 runs to 17 residues. Trimming removed 4 bases from V and 4 bases from J, with 20 bases in between. CDR3 region: CASSTSLVSGLYNEQFF. The CDR3 region has the DNA TGTGCCAGTAGTACTTCCCTAGTTAGCGGCTTATACAATGAGCAGTTCTTC.

The chain uses TRBV27 and TRBJ2-3, with D possibly matching TRBD2 (5 bases). Trimming stripped 5 bases from V and 5 bases from J, with 17 bases between. CDR1 MNHEY and CDR2 SMNVEV come from the germline V gene (reference sequence). The CDR3 has 15 amino acids. CDR3 protein: CASSPFPGLGDTQYF. In DNA form, the CDR3 reads TGTGCCAGCAGTCCGTTTCCGGGGTTGGGAGATACGCAGTATTTT.

This chain uses TRBV6-5 with TRBJ1-1; 9 nucleotides agree with TRBD1. Germline CDR1 is MNHEY and CDR2 is SVGAGI. This CDR3 comprises 12 residues. V gave up 7 bases and J gave up 11 bases; unmatched junction bases: 8. As DNA, the CDR3 is TGTGCCAGCACCGAGGGGACAGGGATGGCTTTCTTT. Protein sequence: CASTEGTGMAFF.

The chain employs TRBV19 and TRBJ2-3; 8 nucleotides line up with TRBD1. J was trimmed by 5 bases and V by 7 bases; bases with no gene match: 11. This CDR3 comprises 15 residues. Germline V gene lookup returns CDR1 LNHDA and CDR2 SQIVND (reference sequence). CDR3 in amino acids: CASTHGQGDVDTQYF. The CDR3 DNA reads TGTGCCAGTACCCACGGACAGGGCGACGTAGATACGCAGTATTTT.

This CDR3 reads CASYGPGTDTQYF. The DNA for the CDR3 is TGTGCCTCTTACGGCCCGGGGACAGATACGCAGTATTTT. The chain carries TRBV2 and TRBJ2-3; tentatively, D is TRBD2 (5 bases). V was trimmed by 11 bases and J by 3 bases, leaving 15 bases between them. Germline V gives CDR1 SNHLY, CDR2 FYNNEI. CDR3 size: 13 residues.

The V and J genes are TRBV6-5 and TRBJ2-4; possible D gene TRBD1, 5 bases. The CDR3 runs to 14 residues. The germline V and J ends were trimmed by 7 bases and 0 bases, with 10 bases remaining between them. Per germline, CDR1 MNHEY and CDR2 SVGAGI. Written as DNA, the CDR3 is TGTGCCAGCACCCCCCAGGGAGCCAAAAACATTCAGTACTTC. Protein sequence: CASTPQGAKNIQYF.

The chain employs TRBV4-2 and TRBJ1-2; weak D call: TRBD1 (6 bases). The CDR3 spans 16 residues. Trimming took off 7 bases at V and 4 bases at J, with 22 bases between the two ends. In germline, CDR1 is LGHNA, CDR2 YNFKEQ. CDR3 nucleotide sequence: TGTGCCAGCACCTCCCCCGGCATAGCGGGGGCCTATGGCTACACCTTC. Translated: CASTSPGIAGAYGYTF.

The gene calls are TRBV30 and TRBJ2-7; 9 nucleotides align to TRBD1. Germline CDR1 and CDR2: GTSNPN and SVGIG (reference sequence). Unmatched junction bases numbered 14, after V lost 2 bases and J lost 9 bases. The CDR3 spans 15 residues. In nucleotides, the CDR3 is TGTGCCTGGAGTCCGGGACAGGGAGGGGGTAGAGGGCAGTACTTC. Protein product: CAWSPGQGGGRGQYF. Full variable domain (rest looked up from reference TRBV30 and TRBJ2-7): SQTIHQWPATLVQPVGSPLSLECTVEGTSNPNLYWYRQAAGRGLQLLFYSVGIGQISSEVPQNLSASRPQDRQFILSSKKLLLSDSGFYLCAWSPGQGGGRGQYFGPGTRLTVT.

This chain connects TRBV11-2 to TRBJ1-1, with D unresolved. The CDR3 covers 15 residues. The V gene lost 2 bases and the J gene lost 4 bases, with 14 bases spanning the gap. Per the germline V gene, CDR1 is SGHAT and CDR2 is FQNNGV. The chain's CDR3 is CASSLTGSGGTEAFF. The CDR3 DNA is TGTGCCAGCAGCTTAACGGGTTCGGGAGGCACTGAAGCTTTCTTT.

This rearrangement joins TRBV28 to TRBJ1-5, with 7 positions matching TRBD1. V lost 7 bases and J lost 1; bases outside the gene matches: 7. Germline V gives CDR1 MDHEN, CDR2 SYDVKM. The CDR3 consists of 15 residues. CDR3 amino acids: CASTSTGRSNQPQHF. In nucleotides, the CDR3 is TGTGCCAGCACCTCGACAGGGCGGAGCAATCAGCCCCAGCATTTT. Full variable domain (rest looked up from reference TRBV28 and TRBJ1-5): DVKVTQSSRYLVKRTGEKVFLECVQDMDHENMFWYRQDPGLGLRLIYFSYDVKMKEKGDIPEGYSVSREKKERFSLILESASTNQTSMYLCASTSTGRSNQPQHFGDGTRLSIL.

The chain has TRBV30 and TRBJ1-2; D is undetermined. The length of the CDR3 is 13 residues. V dropped 2 bases and J dropped 4 bases, with 11 bases sitting between them. CDR1 is GTSNPN, CDR2 SVGIG, per germline (reference sequence). CDR3 sequence: CAWSSHGSYGYTF. Here the CDR3 DNA reads TGTGCCTGGAGTAGTCACGGGAGCTATGGCTACACCTTC.

The genes are TRBV14 and TRBJ2-1; 8 positions agree with TRBD1. There are 18 residues in the CDR3. Trimming cost V 0 bases and J 4 bases; bases outside gene matches: 11. Germline V gene lookup returns CDR1 SGHDN and CDR2 FVKESK. The CDR3 DNA reads as TGTGCCAGCAGCCAAGATTTAGGCGTGACAGGGGCGTACAATGAGCAGTTCTTC. Amino acid sequence: CASSQDLGVTGAYNEQFF. Full variable domain (remainder filled in from reference TRBV14 and TRBJ2-1): EAGVTQFPSHSVIEKGQTVTLRCDPISGHDNLYWYRRVMGKEIKFLLHFVKESKQDESGMPNNRFLAERTGGTYSTLKVQPAELEDSGVYFCASSQDLGVTGAYNEQFFGPGTRLTVL.

The chain joins TRBV30 to TRBJ1-3, with no clear D. The V end was cut by 8 bases, the J end by 0 bases, with 17 bases between. The CDR3 totals 15 residues. The V gene's germline CDR1 is GTSNPN and CDR2 SVGIG (reference sequence). The CDR3 here is CAGGEGSHSGNTIYF. In DNA form, the CDR3 reads TGTGCCGGAGGAGAAGGGTCACACTCTGGAAACACCATATATTTT. The entire variable domain, with the rest obtained from reference TRBV30 and TRBJ1-3, is as follows: SQTIHQWPATLVQPVGSPLSLECTVEGTSNPNLYWYRQAAGRGLQLLFYSVGIGQISSEVPQNLSASRPQDRQFILSSKKLLLSDSGFYLCAGGEGSHSGNTIYFGEGSWLTVV.

The chain is built from TRBV10-3 and TRBJ2-5, with D tentatively TRBD2 (6 bases). CDR3 length equals 14 residues. V gave up 11 bases and J gave up 3 bases, with 19 bases separating them. Germline V CDR1 and CDR2: ENHRY, SYGVKD. CDR3: CAVSSGDSKETQYF. CDR3 nucleotides: TGTGCCGTCTCCTCGGGAGATAGTAAAGAGACCCAGTACTTC.

This clone has more than one count but fewer than ten. The chain carries TRBV28 and TRBJ2-7; TRBD2 matches 12 bases. The ends lost 6 bases at V and 7 bases at J; junction bases unmatched: 7. The CDR3 is 14 residues long. Germline CDR1 is MDHEN and CDR2 is SYDVKM. CDR3 residues: CASRRTSGAWEQYF. CDR3 DNA: TGTGCCAGCAGACGGACTAGCGGGGCGTGGGAGCAGTACTTC. The full variable domain, rest sourced from reference TRBV28 and TRBJ2-7, is DVKVTQSSRYLVKRTGEKVFLECVQDMDHENMFWYRQDPGLGLRLIYFSYDVKMKEKGDIPEGYSVSREKKERFSLILESASTNQTSMYLCASRRTSGAWEQYFGPGTRLTVT.

The DNA of the CDR3 is TGTGCCAGCTACCGAGGGGCTAGCGGGCGACACAATGAGCAGTTCTTC. Translating gives CASYRGASGRHNEQFF. This chain uses TRBV11-1 with TRBJ2-1; 8 nucleotides agree with TRBD2. This CDR3 is 16 amino acids long. The germline V gene has CDR1 SGHAT and CDR2 FQDESV (reference sequence). The ends lost 8 bases at V and 5 bases at J; junction bases unmatched: 14.

The chain has TRBV28 and TRBJ1-2; the D gene is possibly TRBD1 (5 bases). Trimming shortened V by 2 bases and J by 2 bases, and 18 bases separated the two germline ends. Germline V gene data show CDR1 as MDHEN and CDR2 as SYDVKM. This CDR3 contains 17 residues. This CDR3 reads CASSLPLGTAGNYGYTF. CDR3 DNA sequence: TGTGCCAGCAGTTTACCGCTCGGGACGGCGGGAAACTATGGCTACACCTTC.